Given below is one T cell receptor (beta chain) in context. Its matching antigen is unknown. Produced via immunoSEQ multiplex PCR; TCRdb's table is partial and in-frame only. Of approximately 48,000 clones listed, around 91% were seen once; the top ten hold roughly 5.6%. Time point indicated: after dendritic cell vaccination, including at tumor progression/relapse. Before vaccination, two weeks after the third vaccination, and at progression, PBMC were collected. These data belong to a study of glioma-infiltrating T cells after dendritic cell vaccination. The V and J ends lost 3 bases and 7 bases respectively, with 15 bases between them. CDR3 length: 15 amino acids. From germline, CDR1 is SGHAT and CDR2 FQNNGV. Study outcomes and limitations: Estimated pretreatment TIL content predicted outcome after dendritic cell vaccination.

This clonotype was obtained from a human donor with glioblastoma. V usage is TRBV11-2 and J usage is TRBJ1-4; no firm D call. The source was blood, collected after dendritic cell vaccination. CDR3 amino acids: CASSFRGRGGEKLFF. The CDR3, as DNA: TGTGCCAGCAGCTTCCGCGGGCGAGGAGGTGAAAAACTGTTTTTT.